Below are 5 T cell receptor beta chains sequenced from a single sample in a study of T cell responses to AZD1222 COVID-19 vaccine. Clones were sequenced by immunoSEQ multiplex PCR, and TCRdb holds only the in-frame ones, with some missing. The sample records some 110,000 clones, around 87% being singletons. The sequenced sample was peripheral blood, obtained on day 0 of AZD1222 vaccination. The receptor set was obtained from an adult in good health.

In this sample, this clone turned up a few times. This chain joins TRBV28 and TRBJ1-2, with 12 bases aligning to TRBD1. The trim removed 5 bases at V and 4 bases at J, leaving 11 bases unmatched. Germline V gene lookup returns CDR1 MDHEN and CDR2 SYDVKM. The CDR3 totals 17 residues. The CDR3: CASSPSGTGGFFYGYTF. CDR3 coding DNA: TGTGCCAGCAGTCCGTCCGGGACAGGGGGCTTCTTCTATGGCTACACCTTC.

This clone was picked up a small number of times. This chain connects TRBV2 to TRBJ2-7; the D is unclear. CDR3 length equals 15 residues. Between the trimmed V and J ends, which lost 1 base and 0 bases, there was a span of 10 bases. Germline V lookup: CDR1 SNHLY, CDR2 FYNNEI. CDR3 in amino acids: CASSEVSRSSYEQYF. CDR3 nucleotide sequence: TGTGCCAGCAGTGAAGTTTCGAGAAGCTCCTACGAGCAGTACTTC.

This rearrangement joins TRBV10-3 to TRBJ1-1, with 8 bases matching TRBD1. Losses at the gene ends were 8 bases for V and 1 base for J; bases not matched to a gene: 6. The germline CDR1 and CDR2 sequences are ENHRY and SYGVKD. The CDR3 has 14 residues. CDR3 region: CAIRPGTGNTEAFF. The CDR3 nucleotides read TGTGCCATCCGCCCCGGGACAGGGAACACTGAAGCTTTCTTT.

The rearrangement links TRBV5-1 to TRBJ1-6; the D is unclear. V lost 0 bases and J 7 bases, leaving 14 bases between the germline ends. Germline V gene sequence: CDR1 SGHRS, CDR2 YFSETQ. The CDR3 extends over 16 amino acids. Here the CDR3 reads CASSLVTAMGNSPLHF. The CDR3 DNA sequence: TGCGCCAGCAGCTTGGTTACGGCTATGGGGAATTCACCCCTCCACTTT.

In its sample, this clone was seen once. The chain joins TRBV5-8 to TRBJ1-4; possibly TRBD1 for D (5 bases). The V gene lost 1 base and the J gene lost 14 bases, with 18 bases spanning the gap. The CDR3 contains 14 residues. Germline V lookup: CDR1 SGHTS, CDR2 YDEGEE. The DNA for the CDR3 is TGTGCCAGCAGCTTGTGGCGAGCAGGGAGTTTGCTGTTTTTT. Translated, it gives CASSLWRAGSLLFF.